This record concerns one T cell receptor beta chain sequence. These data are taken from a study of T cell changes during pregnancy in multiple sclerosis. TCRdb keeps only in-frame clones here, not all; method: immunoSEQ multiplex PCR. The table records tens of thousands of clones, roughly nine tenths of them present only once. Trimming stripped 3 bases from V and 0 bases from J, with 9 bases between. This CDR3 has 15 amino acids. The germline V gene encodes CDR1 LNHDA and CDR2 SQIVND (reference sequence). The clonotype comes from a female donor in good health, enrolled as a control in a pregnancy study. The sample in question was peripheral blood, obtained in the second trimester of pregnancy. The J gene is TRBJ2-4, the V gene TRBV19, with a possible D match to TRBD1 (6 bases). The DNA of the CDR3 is TGTGCCAGTAGTATTGGGACACCAGCCAAAAACATTCAGTACTTC. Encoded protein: CASSIGTPAKNIQYF.